The present T cell receptor beta chain was sequenced within a study of read filtering for tumor transcriptome and immune sequencing. Overall study findings and caveats: In IR-seq, single-read clonotypes were approximately 79% of clonotypes but around 4% of reads.

The germline gives CDR1 SQVTM, CDR2 ANQGSEA. Trimming stripped 6 bases from V and 1 base from J, with 16 bases between. The CDR3 is 15 amino acids. This clonotype has at least ten counts. What it binds is not known. Molecular barcoded adaptors covering alpha/delta and beta/gamma chains were used on roughly 400 ng RNA. TCRdb independently ran MiXCR on the reads; one entry per CDR3 protein. The sample holds tens of thousands of distinct CDR3 sequences, 20% to 25% seen once. This chain links TRBV29-1 with TRBJ1-5; TRBD1 might be the D (5 bases). Sequenced sample: a population of CD138-negative cells sorted from bone marrow. The origin of this receptor is a donor at least 40 years old with multiple myeloma. The CDR3, as DNA: TGCAGCGTGGTCGTTGGACAAGACAGCAATCAGCCCCAGCATTTT. This translates into CSVVVGQDSNQPQHF.